The rows below give T cell receptor beta chains drawn from one sample of a study of shared clonotypes between healthy human individuals. Assay used: immunoSEQ multiplex PCR; TCRdb lists only in-frame clones, some missing. The data hold 650,000 to 800,000 clones, with 72% observed a single time. Sample: memory CD4+ T cells sorted from blood. These receptors were collected from a woman in her twenties or thirties in good health. The CDR3 runs from the conserved cysteine through the conserved F or W. Each record gives: D gene, V gene, J gene, clone size, CDR3 protein, CDR3 DNA. The D gene is left open where the match is weak. A row's size may be missing; if present it is once, few, many or a size class.

.	TRBV6-1	TRBJ1-5	.	CASSEVAGRIQPQHF	TGTGCCAGCAGTGAAGTGGCAGGGCGGATTCAGCCCCAGCATTTT
TRBD1	TRBV6-4	TRBJ2-1	.	CASSVDRVEFNEQFF	TGTGCCAGCAGTGTCGACAGGGTTGAGTTCAATGAGCAGTTCTTC
.	TRBV7-3	TRBJ1-1	.	CASSFHQNTEAFF	TGTGCCAGCAGCTTTCATCAGAACACTGAAGCTTTCTTT
TRBD1	TRBV18	TRBJ1-1	.	CASSPGQLTTEAFF	TGTGCCAGCTCACCGGGACAGCTAACCACTGAAGCTTTCTTT
.	TRBV18	TRBJ1-1	.	CASSPEDLNTEAFF	TGTGCCAGCTCCCCAGAAGACCTGAACACTGAAGCTTTCTTT
.	TRBV2	TRBJ2-6	.	CASRGQSSGANVLTF	TGTGCCAGCAGAGGACAGAGCTCTGGGGCCAACGTCCTGACTTTC
.	TRBV5-4	TRBJ2-2	few	CASSSNRELAGELFF	TGTGCCAGCAGCTCGAACAGGGAATTGGCCGGGGAGCTGTTTTTT
.	TRBV7-9	TRBJ2-2	few	CASTHDRWNTGELFF	TGTGCCAGCACCCACGATCGGTGGAACACCGGGGAGCTGTTTTTT
TRBD2	TRBV5-1	TRBJ2-5	.	CASSLYPQDTSGQETQYF	TGCGCCAGCAGCTTATACCCCCAGGACACTAGCGGGCAAGAGACCCAGTACTTC
TRBD2	TRBV5-6	TRBJ2-7	few	CASSFFIRREVGRQYEQYF	TGTGCCAGCAGCTTTTTCATTCGGCGGGAGGTTGGGAGGCAATACGAGCAGTACTTC
.	TRBV19	TRBJ1-2	.	CASSLRGNYGYTF	TGTGCCAGTAGTTTAAGGGGTAACTATGGCTACACCTTC
.	TRBV28	TRBJ2-1	.	CASGQGRGDNEQFF	TGTGCCAGCGGGCAGGGCAGGGGTGACAATGAGCAGTTCTTC
TRBD1	TRBV6-6	TRBJ1-2	.	CASRETGGRSNGYTF	TGTGCCAGCAGGGAAACAGGGGGGAGGTCGAATGGCTACACCTTC
.	TRBV6-6	TRBJ2-7	.	CASSYGAGFYEQYF	TGTGCCAGCAGTTACGGGGCGGGTTTCTACGAGCAGTACTTC
TRBD2	TRBV7-6	TRBJ2-1	.	CASSLGAGEGYNEQFF	TGTGCCAGCAGCTTAGGGGCGGGAGAGGGCTACAATGAGCAGTTCTTC
TRBD2	TRBV28	TRBJ2-7	.	CASSFGSGTSGYVGYEQYF	TGTGCCAGCAGTTTTGGATCCGGGACTAGCGGGTACGTGGGCTACGAGCAGTACTTC
.	TRBV5-4	TRBJ2-7	once	CASSLALGGRGYEQYF	TGTGCCAGCAGCTTGGCCCTTGGGGGACGGGGCTACGAGCAGTACTTC
.	TRBV27	TRBJ2-1	.	CASSLWPQKIHNEQFF	TGTGCCAGCAGTTTATGGCCCCAAAAGATTCACAATGAGCAGTTCTTC
TRBD1	TRBV27	TRBJ2-7	.	CASRRAGTGVYEQYF	TGTGCCAGCAGAAGAGCCGGGACAGGGGTCTACGAGCAGTACTTC
.	TRBV6-5	TRBJ2-7	.	CASSSRTHYEQYF	TGTGCCAGCAGTTCCAGGACCCACTACGAGCAGTACTTC
.	TRBV28	TRBJ1-1	few	CASNTNTEAFF	TGTGCCAGCAATACGAACACTGAAGCTTTCTTT
.	TRBV20-1	TRBJ2-3	.	CSAYNTDTQYF	TGCAGTGCTTACAACACAGATACGCAGTATTTT
.	TRBV30	TRBJ2-1	.	CAWSLNRAASSYNEQFF	TGTGCCTGGAGTCTTAACCGGGCCGCTAGCTCCTACAATGAGCAGTTCTTC
.	TRBV5-6	TRBJ2-5	.	CASSLDWGETQYF	TGTGCCAGCAGCTTAGACTGGGGGGAGACCCAGTACTTC
TRBD1	TRBV28	TRBJ2-3	.	CASSLAGTGTSDTQYF	TGTGCCAGCAGTTTAGCCGGGACAGGGACTTCAGATACGCAGTATTTT
.	TRBV28	TRBJ2-7	once	CASRIGGSSYEQYF	TGTGCCAGCAGGATAGGGGGGAGCTCCTACGAGCAGTACTTC
.	TRBV30	TRBJ2-7	.	CAWSVGLYEQYF	TGTGCCTGGAGTGTTGGACTCTACGAGCAGTACTTC
TRBD1	TRBV7-6	TRBJ2-2	few	CASRTGTVNTGELFF	TGTGCCAGCAGGACCGGGACAGTGAACACCGGGGAGCTGTTTTTT
.	TRBV7-6	TRBJ1-4	many	CASSLYRQEEKLFF	TGTGCCAGCAGCCTCTACAGACAAGAAGAAAAACTGTTTTTT
TRBD1	TRBV25-1	TRBJ2-1	.	CASSTGGSSYNEQFF	TGTGCCAGCAGTACAGGGGGATCTTCCTACAATGAGCAGTTCTTC
.	TRBV7-2	TRBJ2-7	.	CASSLIPGSSYEQYF	TGTGCCAGCAGCTTGATCCCGGGGAGCTCCTACGAGCAGTACTTC
TRBD1	TRBV9	TRBJ2-5	.	CASSTGQVQETQYF	TGTGCCAGCAGCACCGGACAGGTCCAAGAGACCCAGTACTTC
TRBD1	TRBV27	TRBJ1-5	few	CASSLGGGLGQPQHF	TGTGCCAGCAGTTTAGGAGGGGGCCTGGGTCAGCCCCAGCATTTT
.	TRBV2	TRBJ1-4	.	CASSEGNYEKLFF	TGTGCCAGCAGTGAGGGCAACTATGAAAAACTGTTTTTT
.	TRBV6-5	TRBJ1-1	.	CASTTLGAGLNEAFF	TGTGCCAGCACCACCTTAGGGGCAGGGTTAAATGAAGCTTTCTTT
.	TRBV6-5	TRBJ1-4	.	CASSYSGRTLEKLFF	TGTGCCAGCAGTTACTCGGGCCGGACCCTTGAAAAACTGTTTTTT
.	TRBV7-9	TRBJ1-1	.	CASSSRGDTEAFF	TGTGCCAGCAGCTCCCGGGGGGACACTGAAGCTTTCTTT
.	TRBV20-1	TRBJ2-7	.	CSARGFYEQYF	TGCAGTGCTAGAGGCTTCTACGAGCAGTACTTC
.	TRBV11-1	TRBJ1-1	.	CASSRRRAAFF	TGTGCCAGCAGCCGTCGCAGGGCAGCTTTCTTT